Listed below are T cell receptor beta chains from one sample, sequenced in a study of T cell changes during pregnancy in multiple sclerosis. TCRdb keeps only in-frame clones here, not all; method: immunoSEQ multiplex PCR. This repertoire shows 40,000 to 45,000 clones, 89% found once; its top ten account for roughly 1.2%. Sequenced here: CD4+ T cells from peripheral blood mononuclear cells, sampled in the first trimester of pregnancy. These receptors were taken from a female donor with multiple sclerosis, enrolled in a pregnancy study. CDR3s include the opening cysteine and the closing phenylalanine or tryptophan. A D gene is named only where the DNA matches it firmly. Size is omitted from some rows. Given values are once, few, many or a class for expanded clones.

TRBV12-5	TRBJ2-7	TRBD1	.	TGTGCTAGTGGTTTGGTAGGGACAGCGAGCTCCTACGAGCAGTACTTC	CASGLVGTASSYEQYF
TRBV5-6	TRBJ2-3	TRBD2	.	TGTGCCAGCAGCCTACTAGCGAGCACAGATACGCAGTATTTT	CASSLLASTDTQYF
TRBV7-8	TRBJ1-2	.	.	TGTGCCAGCAGCTTAATGCAGTACTATGGCTACACCTTC	CASSLMQYYGYTF
TRBV7-2	TRBJ2-3	.	once	TGTGCCGGCAGCTTAGAGCGGATAGATACGCAGTATTTT	CAGSLERIDTQYF
TRBV5-1	TRBJ2-1	TRBD2	.	TGCGCCAGCAGCTTAAACAGCGGGACTAGCGGGAGTCTATTTAGCGATGAGCAGTTCTTC	CASSLNSGTSGSLFSDEQFF
TRBV9	TRBJ2-3	TRBD2	.	TGTGCCAGCAGCGCCTATAGCGGGGCGGGGACAGATACGCAGTATTTT	CASSAYSGAGTDTQYF
TRBV27	TRBJ2-7	TRBD1	few	TGTGCCAGCAGTTTCCGGGACAGTGCCTACGAGCAGTACTTC	CASSFRDSAYEQYF
TRBV5-1	TRBJ1-2	TRBD1	once	TGCGCCAGCAGCTTGGGGACAGGGGCTATCTATGGCTACACCTTC	CASSLGTGAIYGYTF
TRBV19	TRBJ2-1	.	.	TGTGCCAGTAGTAACACCATCAATGAGCAGTTCTTC	CASSNTINEQFF
TRBV19	TRBJ1-2	.	.	TGTGCCAGTAGTATAGGAGACAGCGCCTATGGCTACACCTTC	CASSIGDSAYGYTF
TRBV28	TRBJ1-1	.	.	TGTGCCAGCAGTTCGGGACTCTCTAAAACGAACACTGAAGCTTTCTTT	CASSSGLSKTNTEAFF
TRBV7-3	TRBJ2-3	TRBD2	.	TGTGCCAGCAGCACCCGACTAGCGGGTGTCACAGATACGCAGTATTTT	CASSTRLAGVTDTQYF
TRBV6-5	TRBJ1-3	TRBD1	once	TGTGCCAGCAGTTACGGGACAGTCTCTGGAAACACCATATATTTT	CASSYGTVSGNTIYF
TRBV6-4	TRBJ1-1	.	few	TGTGCCAGCAGTGACCGGGAGAACACTGAAGCTTTCTTT	CASSDRENTEAFF
TRBV7-9	TRBJ2-3	TRBD2	.	TGTGCCAGCAGCTTAGGACTAGCGGGAGGGGGAGATACGCAGTATTTT	CASSLGLAGGGDTQYF
TRBV12-5	TRBJ2-3	TRBD2	.	TGTGCTAGTGGTTTGGGGACTAGCGGGTCGACAGATACGCAGTATTTT	CASGLGTSGSTDTQYF
TRBV27	TRBJ1-2	.	.	TGTGCCAGCTCCCCCCGGGGGGCCGGCGGCTACACCTTC	CASSPRGAGGYTF
TRBV21-1	TRBJ1-1	.	.	TGTGCCAGCAGCAAAGGGGGGAACCAGGGGATACACACTGAAGCTTTCTTT	CASSKGGNQGIHTEAFF
TRBV18	TRBJ1-1	TRBD1	.	TGTGCCAGCTCACCAGGACAGGGTAATGTGGGCACTGAAGCTTTCTTT	CASSPGQGNVGTEAFF
TRBV4-1	TRBJ2-1	TRBD2	.	TGCGCCAGCAGCCAAGATAGGGGGACTAGCGGCTACAATGAGCAGTTCTTC	CASSQDRGTSGYNEQFF
TRBV28	TRBJ1-2	.	.	TGTGCCAGCAGCGTACAGGTGCCGGGAGGGGTTTGGGGCTACACCTTC	CASSVQVPGGVWGYTF
TRBV19	TRBJ1-1	.	.	TGTGCCAGTAGTATATTCGGGGGTTACACTGAAGCTTTCTTT	CASSIFGGYTEAFF
TRBV11-1	TRBJ2-1	.	.	TGTGCCAGCAGCCCTCCGACAGTCTACAATGAGCAGTTCTTC	CASSPPTVYNEQFF
TRBV6-5	TRBJ1-4	.	.	TGTGCCAGCAGTTACGCAGGGACTAATGAAAAACTGTTTTTT	CASSYAGTNEKLFF
TRBV5-1	TRBJ1-1	.	.	TGCGCCAGCAGCTCGGACAGTACCAACACTGAAGCTTTCTTT	CASSSDSTNTEAFF
TRBV29-1	TRBJ1-1	TRBD1	.	TGCAGCGGAGGGACAGACACTGAAGCTTTCTTT	CSGGTDTEAFF
TRBV10-1	TRBJ1-1	.	few	TGCGCCAGCAGCGATGGTAACGGGTACACTGAAGCTTTCTTT	CASSDGNGYTEAFF
TRBV18	TRBJ2-1	.	few	TGTGCCAGCTCACCAGGGCAGAGTCTATCGAGCTCCTACAATGAGCAGTTCTTC	CASSPGQSLSSSYNEQFF
TRBV18	TRBJ2-3	.	.	TGTGCCAGCTCCCTTACTAGCATTCAAGATACGCAGTATTTT	CASSLTSIQDTQYF
TRBV7-3	TRBJ2-1	TRBD2	.	TGTGCCAGCAGCTTACAAGCGCGGGAGGGGGGTGAGCAGTTCTTC	CASSLQAREGGEQFF
TRBV30	TRBJ2-3	.	.	TGTGCCTGGAGAGGGACTGCGGTAGGTACGCAGTATTTT	CAWRGTAVGTQYF
TRBV4-1	TRBJ2-4	TRBD2	.	TGCGCCAGCAGCCAGGGACTAGCGTTTAATTCGAACATTCAGTACTTC	CASSQGLAFNSNIQYF
TRBV20-1	TRBJ1-2	.	.	TGCAGCCTTAGAGAGAATGGCTACACCTTC	CSLRENGYTF
TRBV19	TRBJ2-7	TRBD2	.	TGTGCCAGTAGTATAACTTTTGAGGCGGGAGGGATCTACGAGCAGTACTTC	CASSITFEAGGIYEQYF
TRBV4-2	TRBJ2-5	TRBD2	.	TGTGCCAGCAGTCCAATAGCGGGAGGGCGAGAGACCCAGTACTTC	CASSPIAGGRETQYF
TRBV10-2	TRBJ2-1	.	.	TGCGCCAGCAGGGACAAACCTATAAGCTCCTACAATGAGCAGTTCTTC	CASRDKPISSYNEQFF
TRBV5-4	TRBJ2-7	.	.	TGTGCCAGCAGCTTGGAGGCGTGGGAGCTGGGTGAGCAGTACTTC	CASSLEAWELGEQYF
TRBV5-1	TRBJ2-5	TRBD1	.	TGCGCCAGCAGCCTACCGGGACAGCAAGAGACCCAGTACTTC	CASSLPGQQETQYF
TRBV30	TRBJ1-5	TRBD1	once	TGTGCCTGGAGTTTTCGCAGGACAGGGGTCCCCAATCAGCCCCAGCATTTT	CAWSFRRTGVPNQPQHF
TRBV6-5	TRBJ1-1	.	.	TGTGCCAGCAGTGAGACCGTAGGGAGAACTGAAGCTTTCTTT	CASSETVGRTEAFF
TRBV5-4	TRBJ1-1	.	.	TGTGCCAGCAGCGCCCAAGGACAGATCACTGAAGCTTTCTTT	CASSAQGQITEAFF
TRBV9	TRBJ2-7	TRBD2	.	TGTGCCAGCAGCGTAGGTCTCACTAGCGGGCCACGCGAGCAGTACTTC	CASSVGLTSGPREQYF
TRBV2	TRBJ2-7	.	.	TGTGCCAGCACCCCGTCGAGCTCCTACGAGCAGTACTTC	CASTPSSSYEQYF
TRBV29-1	TRBJ1-1	.	.	TGCAGCGTTGAATTGGACAACTCTGAAGCTTTCTTT	CSVELDNSEAFF
TRBV13	TRBJ2-7	.	.	TGTGCCAGCAGCAAATACAGAGGGGGTTATTGGACCTACGAGCAGTACTTC	CASSKYRGGYWTYEQYF
TRBV15	TRBJ2-7	.	.	TGTGCCACCAGCAGAGACAGGGACTACGAGCAGTACTTC	CATSRDRDYEQYF
TRBV5-6	TRBJ2-1	TRBD2	.	TGTGCCAGCAGCTTGACCCGGGGGGGGAGCCTTTACAATGAGCAGTTCTTC	CASSLTRGGSLYNEQFF
TRBV6-6	TRBJ1-6	TRBD1	.	TGTGCCAGCGCCGGACAGGGAAGCTCCTATAATTCACCCCTCCACTTT	CASAGQGSSYNSPLHF
TRBV6-5	TRBJ1-1	.	once	TGTGCCAGCAGTTACTCGTCAGGGGCGAGGACTGAAGCTTTCTTT	CASSYSSGARTEAFF